This TCR beta chain is drawn from a study of blood T cell repertoires in COVID-19. Study-wide background: Samples came from the United States, Italy and Spain, spanning acute and convalescent COVID-19. Sample material is recorded as cDNA or gDNA derived from T cells, B-cell-depleted T cells, or PBMCs.

In the original analysis: Amplified reference gene primers provided the basis for estimating nucleated cell counts. TCRdb's table, derived via immunoSEQ multiplex PCR, lists solely in-frame clones and lacks some. That table gives V, J and clone size, and the DNA gave D and trimming. The sample lists about 220,000 clones; around 84% were seen once. The CDR3 contains 17 residues. The germline CDR1 and CDR2 sequences are LGHNA and YNFKEQ. V dropped 0 bases and J dropped 1; count of bases not matched to a gene: 7. The source of this sequence is a man aged 45-65 years with active or convalescent COVID-19. The chain has TRBV4-2 and TRBJ2-3; 7 nucleotides align to TRBD1. Sequencing was performed on peripheral blood. CDR3 DNA: TGTGCCAGCAGCCAAGAGGGCAGGGGGAGACGCACAGATACGCAGTATTTT. Translated: CASSQEGRGRRTDTQYF.